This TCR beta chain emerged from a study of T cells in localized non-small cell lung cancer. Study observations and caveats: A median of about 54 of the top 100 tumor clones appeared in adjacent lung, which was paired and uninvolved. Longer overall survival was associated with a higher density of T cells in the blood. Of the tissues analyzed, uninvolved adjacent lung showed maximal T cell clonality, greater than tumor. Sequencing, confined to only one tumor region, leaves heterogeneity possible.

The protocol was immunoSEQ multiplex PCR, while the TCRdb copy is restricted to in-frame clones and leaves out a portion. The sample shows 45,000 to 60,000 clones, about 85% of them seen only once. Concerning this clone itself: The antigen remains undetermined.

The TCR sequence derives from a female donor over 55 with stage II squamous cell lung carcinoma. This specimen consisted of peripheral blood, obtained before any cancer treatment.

CDR3 sequence reads: CASKGLDSNTGELFF. The DNA of the CDR3 is TGTGCCAGTAAGGGTCTCGACTCGAACACCGGGGAGCTGTTTTTT. The chain is built from TRBV19 and TRBJ2-2, with D unclear. Germline CDR1 and CDR2: LNHDA and SQIVND (reference sequence). The CDR3 length is 15 residues. Trimming cost V 7 bases and J 0 bases, with 12 bases left between them.